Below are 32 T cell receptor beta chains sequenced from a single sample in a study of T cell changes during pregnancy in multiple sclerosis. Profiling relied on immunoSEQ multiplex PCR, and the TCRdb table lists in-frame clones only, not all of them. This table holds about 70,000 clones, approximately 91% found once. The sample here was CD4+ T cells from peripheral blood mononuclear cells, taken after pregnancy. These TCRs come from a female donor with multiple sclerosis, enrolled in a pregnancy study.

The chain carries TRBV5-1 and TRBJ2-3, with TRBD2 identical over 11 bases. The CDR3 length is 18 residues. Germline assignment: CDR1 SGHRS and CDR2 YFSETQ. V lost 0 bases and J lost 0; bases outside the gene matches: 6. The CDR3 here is CASSLAAASGGSTDTQYF. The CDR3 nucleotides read TGCGCCAGCAGCTTGGCCGCGGCTAGCGGGGGGAGCACAGATACGCAGTATTTT.

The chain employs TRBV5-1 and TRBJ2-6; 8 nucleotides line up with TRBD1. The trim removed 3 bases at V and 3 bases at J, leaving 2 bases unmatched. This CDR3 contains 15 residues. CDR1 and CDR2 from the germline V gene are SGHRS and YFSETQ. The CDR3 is CASSSTGVGANVLTF. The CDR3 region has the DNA TGCGCCAGCAGCTCGACAGGGGTTGGGGCCAACGTCCTGACTTTC.

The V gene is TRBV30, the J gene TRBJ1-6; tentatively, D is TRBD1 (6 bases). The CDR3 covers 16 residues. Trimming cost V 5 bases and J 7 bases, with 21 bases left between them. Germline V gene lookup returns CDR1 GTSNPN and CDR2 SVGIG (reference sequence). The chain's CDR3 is CAWVAAPTGRNSPLHF. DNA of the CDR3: TGTGCCTGGGTTGCGGCGCCGACAGGTCGGAATTCACCCCTCCACTTT.

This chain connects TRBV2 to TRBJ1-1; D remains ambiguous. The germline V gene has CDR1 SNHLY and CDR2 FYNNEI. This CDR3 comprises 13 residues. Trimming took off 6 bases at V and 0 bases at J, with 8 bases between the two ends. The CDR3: CASRLALNTEAFF. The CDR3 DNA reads TGTGCCAGCAGATTAGCCTTGAACACTGAAGCTTTCTTT.

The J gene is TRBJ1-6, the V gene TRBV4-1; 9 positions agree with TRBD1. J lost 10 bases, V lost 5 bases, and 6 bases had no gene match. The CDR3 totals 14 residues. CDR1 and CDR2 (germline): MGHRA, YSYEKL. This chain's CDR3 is CASSSRQGGSPLHF. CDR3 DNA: TGCGCCAGCAGCTCCCGACAGGGGGGATCACCCCTCCACTTT.

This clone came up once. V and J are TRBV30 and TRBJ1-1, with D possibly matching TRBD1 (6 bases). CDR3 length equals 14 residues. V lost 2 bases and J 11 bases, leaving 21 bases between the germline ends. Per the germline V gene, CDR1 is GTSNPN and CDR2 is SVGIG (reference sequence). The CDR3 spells CAWSPGVAASRAFF. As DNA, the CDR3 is TGTGCCTGGAGTCCAGGGGTGGCAGCCTCAAGGGCTTTCTTT.

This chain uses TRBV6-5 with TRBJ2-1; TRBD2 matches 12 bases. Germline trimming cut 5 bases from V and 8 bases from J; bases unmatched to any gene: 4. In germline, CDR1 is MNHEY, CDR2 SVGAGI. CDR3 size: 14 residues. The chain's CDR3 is CASSRLAGVDEQFF. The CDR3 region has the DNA TGTGCCAGCAGTCGACTAGCGGGAGTAGATGAGCAGTTCTTC.

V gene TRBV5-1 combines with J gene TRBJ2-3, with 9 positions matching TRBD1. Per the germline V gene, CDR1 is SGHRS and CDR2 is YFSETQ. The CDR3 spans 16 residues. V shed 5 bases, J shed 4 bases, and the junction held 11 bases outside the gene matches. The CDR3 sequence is CASSYFDRGRADTQYF. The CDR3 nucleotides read TGCGCCAGCAGTTACTTTGACAGGGGGAGGGCAGATACGCAGTATTTT.

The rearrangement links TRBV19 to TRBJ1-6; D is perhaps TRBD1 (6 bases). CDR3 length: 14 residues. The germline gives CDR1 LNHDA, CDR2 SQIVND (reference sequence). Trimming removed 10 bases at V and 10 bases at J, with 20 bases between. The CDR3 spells CATSGVRGQSPLHF. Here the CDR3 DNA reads TGTGCCACAAGCGGGGTCAGGGGACAATCACCCCTCCACTTT.

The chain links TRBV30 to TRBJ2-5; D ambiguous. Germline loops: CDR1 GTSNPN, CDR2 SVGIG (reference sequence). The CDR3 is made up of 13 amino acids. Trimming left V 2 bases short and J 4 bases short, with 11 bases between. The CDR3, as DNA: TGTGCCTGGAGTCTGGGTCTAGGAGAGACCCAGTACTTC. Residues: CAWSLGLGETQYF.

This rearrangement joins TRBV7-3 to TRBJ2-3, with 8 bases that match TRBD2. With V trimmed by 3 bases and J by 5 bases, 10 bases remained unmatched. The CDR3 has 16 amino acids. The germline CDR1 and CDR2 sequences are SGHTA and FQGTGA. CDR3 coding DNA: TGTGCCAGCAGCTTTTTAGTTAGGACTAGCCTAGATACGCAGTATTTT. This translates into CASSFLVRTSLDTQYF.

CDR3 in amino acids: CASSSTDRLAQHF. The CDR3 nucleotides are TGTGCCAGTAGTTCCACCGACCGACTAGCCCAGCATTTT. This rearrangement joins TRBV19 to TRBJ1-5, with D uncertain. With 5 bases removed from V and 11 bases from J, the gap between germline ends came to 16 bases. Germline loops: CDR1 LNHDA, CDR2 SQIVND (reference sequence). CDR3 length equals 13 residues.

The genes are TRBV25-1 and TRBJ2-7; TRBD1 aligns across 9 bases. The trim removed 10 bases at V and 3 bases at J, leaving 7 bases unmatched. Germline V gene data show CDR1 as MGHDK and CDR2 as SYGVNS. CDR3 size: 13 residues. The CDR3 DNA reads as TGTGCCAAACAACAGGGGGCCCTCTACGAGCAGTACTTC. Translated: CAKQQGALYEQYF.

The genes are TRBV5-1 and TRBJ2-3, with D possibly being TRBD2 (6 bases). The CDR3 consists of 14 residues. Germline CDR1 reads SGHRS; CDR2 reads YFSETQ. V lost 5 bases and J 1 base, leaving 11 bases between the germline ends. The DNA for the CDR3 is TGCGCCAGCAGAATGGAGGGCCGCACAGATACGCAGTATTTT. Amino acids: CASRMEGRTDTQYF.

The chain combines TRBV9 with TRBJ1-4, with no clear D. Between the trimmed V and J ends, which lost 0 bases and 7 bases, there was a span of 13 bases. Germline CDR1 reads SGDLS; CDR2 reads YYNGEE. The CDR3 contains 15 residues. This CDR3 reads CASSVVVGSVEKLFF. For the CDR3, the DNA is TGTGCCAGCAGCGTAGTGGTGGGGAGTGTTGAAAAACTGTTTTTT.

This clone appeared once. The CDR3 DNA reads as TGTGCCAGTATAGGAGGGGCAGGGGGCTATAGCAATCAGCCCCAGCATTTT. It translates to CASIGGAGGYSNQPQHF. The chain joins TRBV19 to TRBJ1-5; TRBD1 agrees at 8 bases. Germline assignment: CDR1 LNHDA and CDR2 SQIVND (reference sequence). V lost 7 bases and J lost 0; bases outside the gene matches: 11. This CDR3 is built from 17 residues. Full variable domain (remainder filled in from reference TRBV19 and TRBJ1-5): DGGITQSPKYLFRKEGQNVTLSCEQNLNHDAMYWYRQDPGQGLRLIYYSQIVNDFQKGDIAEGYSVSREKKESFPLTVTSAQKNPTAFYLCASIGGAGGYSNQPQHFGDGTRLSIL.

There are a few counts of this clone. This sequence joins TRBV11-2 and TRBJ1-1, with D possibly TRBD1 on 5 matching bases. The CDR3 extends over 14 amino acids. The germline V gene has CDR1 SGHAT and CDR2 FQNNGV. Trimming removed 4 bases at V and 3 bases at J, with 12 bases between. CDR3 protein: CASSWAGGHTEAFF. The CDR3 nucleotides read TGTGCCAGCAGCTGGGCCGGGGGTCACACTGAAGCTTTCTTT. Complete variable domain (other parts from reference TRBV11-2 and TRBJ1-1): EAGVAQSPRYKIIEKRQSVAFWCNPISGHATLYWYQQILGQGPKLLIQFQNNGVVDDSQLPKDRFSAERLKGVDSTLKIQPAKLEDSAVYLCASSWAGGHTEAFFGQGTRLTVV.

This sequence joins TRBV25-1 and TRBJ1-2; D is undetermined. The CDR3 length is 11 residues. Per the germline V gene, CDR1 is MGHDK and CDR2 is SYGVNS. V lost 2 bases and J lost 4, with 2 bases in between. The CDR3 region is CASSERYGYTF. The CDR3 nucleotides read TGTGCCAGCAGTGAACGCTATGGCTACACCTTC.

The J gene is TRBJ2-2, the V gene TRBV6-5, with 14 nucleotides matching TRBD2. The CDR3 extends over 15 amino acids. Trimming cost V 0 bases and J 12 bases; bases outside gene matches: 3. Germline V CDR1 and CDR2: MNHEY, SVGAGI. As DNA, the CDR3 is TGTGCCAGCAGTTACTCGGGACTAGCGGGAGAGAAGCTGTTTTTT. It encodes CASSYSGLAGEKLFF.

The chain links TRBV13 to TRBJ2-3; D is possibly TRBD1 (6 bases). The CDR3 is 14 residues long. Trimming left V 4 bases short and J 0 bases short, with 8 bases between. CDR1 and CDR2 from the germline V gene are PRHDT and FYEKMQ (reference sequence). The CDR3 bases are TGTGCCAGCAGCTCCGGACAGAGCACAGATACGCAGTATTTT. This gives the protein CASSSGQSTDTQYF. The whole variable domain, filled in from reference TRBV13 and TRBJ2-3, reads AAGVIQSPRHLIKEKRETATLKCYPIPRHDTVYWYQQGPGQDPQFLISFYEKMQSDKGSIPDRFSAQQFSDYHSELNMSSLELGDSALYFCASSSGQSTDTQYFGPGTRLTVL.

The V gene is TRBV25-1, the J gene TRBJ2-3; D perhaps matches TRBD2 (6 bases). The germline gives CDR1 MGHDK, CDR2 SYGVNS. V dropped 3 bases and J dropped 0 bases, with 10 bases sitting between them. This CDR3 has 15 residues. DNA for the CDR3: TGTGCCAGCAGTGAGGCAGGGACTAGCACAGATACGCAGTATTTT. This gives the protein CASSEAGTSTDTQYF.

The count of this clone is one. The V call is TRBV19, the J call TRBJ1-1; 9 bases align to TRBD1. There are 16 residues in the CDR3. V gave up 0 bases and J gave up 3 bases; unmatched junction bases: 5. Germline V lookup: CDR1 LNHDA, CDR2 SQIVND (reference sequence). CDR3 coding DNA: TGTGCCAGTAGTATAGATGGACAGGGGCTCTACACTGAAGCTTTCTTT. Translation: CASSIDGQGLYTEAFF.

This CDR3 reads CASSSRTGRETQYF. In DNA form, the CDR3 reads TGTGCCAGCAGCAGTCGAACAGGGAGAGAGACCCAGTACTTC. V is TRBV6-5 and J is TRBJ2-5; weak D call: TRBD1 (6 bases). V dropped 6 bases and J dropped 4 bases, with 15 bases sitting between them. Germline V lookup: CDR1 MNHEY, CDR2 SVGAGI. This CDR3 has 14 residues.

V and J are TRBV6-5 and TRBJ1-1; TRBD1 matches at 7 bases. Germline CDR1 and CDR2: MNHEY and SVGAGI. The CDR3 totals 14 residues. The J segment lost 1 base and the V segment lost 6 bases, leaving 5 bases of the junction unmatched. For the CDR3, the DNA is TGTGCCAGCAGCCTGACAGGGAAGAACACTGAAGCTTTCTTT. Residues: CASSLTGKNTEAFF.

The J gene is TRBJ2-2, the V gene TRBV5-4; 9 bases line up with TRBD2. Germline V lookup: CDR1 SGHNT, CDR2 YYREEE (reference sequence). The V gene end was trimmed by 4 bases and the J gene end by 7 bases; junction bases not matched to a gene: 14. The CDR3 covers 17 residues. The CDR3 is CASSPQGVAGARGELFF. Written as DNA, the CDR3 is TGTGCCAGCAGCCCCCAAGGGGTAGCGGGGGCCCGCGGGGAGCTGTTTTTT.

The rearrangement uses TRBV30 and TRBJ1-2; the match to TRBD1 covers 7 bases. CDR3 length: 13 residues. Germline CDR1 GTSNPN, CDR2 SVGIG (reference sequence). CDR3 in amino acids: CASRAQGNYGYTF. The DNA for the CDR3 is TGTGCAAGCAGGGCACAGGGGAACTATGGCTACACCTTC.

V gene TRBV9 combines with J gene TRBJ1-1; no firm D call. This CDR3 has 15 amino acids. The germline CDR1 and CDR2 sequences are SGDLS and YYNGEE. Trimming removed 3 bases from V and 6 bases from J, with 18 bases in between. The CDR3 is CASSAGSLGKAEAFF. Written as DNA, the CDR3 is TGTGCCAGCAGCGCCGGGTCCCTCGGAAAGGCTGAAGCTTTCTTT.

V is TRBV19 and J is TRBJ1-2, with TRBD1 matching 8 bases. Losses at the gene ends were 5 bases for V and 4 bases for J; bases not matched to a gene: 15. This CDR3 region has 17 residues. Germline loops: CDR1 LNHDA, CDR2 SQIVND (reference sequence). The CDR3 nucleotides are TGTGCCAGTAGTCTCCAGTTGAGGGACAGGTCTCCCTATGGCTACACCTTC. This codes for CASSLQLRDRSPYGYTF.

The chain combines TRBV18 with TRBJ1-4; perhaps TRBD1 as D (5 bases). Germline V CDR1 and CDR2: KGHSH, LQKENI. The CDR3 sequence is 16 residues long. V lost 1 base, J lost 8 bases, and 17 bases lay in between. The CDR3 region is CASSPLPLVRVEKLFF. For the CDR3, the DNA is TGTGCCAGCTCACCACTTCCTCTCGTCAGGGTCGAAAAACTGTTTTTT. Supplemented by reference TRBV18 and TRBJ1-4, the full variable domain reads NAGVMQNPRHLVRRRGQEARLRCSPMKGHSHVYWYRQLPEEGLKFMVYLQKENIIDESGMPKERFSAEFPKEGPSILRIQQVVRGDSAAYFCASSPLPLVRVEKLFFGSGTQLSVL.

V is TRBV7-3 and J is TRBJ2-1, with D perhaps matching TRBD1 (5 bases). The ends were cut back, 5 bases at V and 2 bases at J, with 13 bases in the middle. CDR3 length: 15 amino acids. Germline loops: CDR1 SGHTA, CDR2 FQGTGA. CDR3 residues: CASSPRAATYNEQFF. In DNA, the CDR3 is TGTGCCAGCAGCCCCAGGGCTGCCACCTACAATGAGCAGTTCTTC. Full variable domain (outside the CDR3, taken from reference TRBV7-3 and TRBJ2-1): GAGVSQTPSNKVTEKGKYVELRCDPISGHTALYWYRQSLGQGPEFLIYFQGTGAADDSGLPNDRFFAVRPEGSVSTLKIQRTERGDSAVYLCASSPRAATYNEQFFGPGTRLTVL.

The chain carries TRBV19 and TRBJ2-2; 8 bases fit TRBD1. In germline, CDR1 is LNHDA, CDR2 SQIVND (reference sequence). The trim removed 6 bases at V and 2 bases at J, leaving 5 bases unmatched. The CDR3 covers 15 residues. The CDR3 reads CASSPGQGNTGELFF. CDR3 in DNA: TGTGCCAGTAGCCCCGGACAGGGCAACACCGGGGAGCTGTTTTTT.

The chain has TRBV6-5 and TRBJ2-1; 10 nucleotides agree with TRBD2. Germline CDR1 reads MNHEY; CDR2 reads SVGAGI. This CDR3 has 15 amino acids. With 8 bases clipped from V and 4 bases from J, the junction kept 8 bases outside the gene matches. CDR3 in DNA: TGTGCCAGCCGCCTCTCAGCGGGAGGGTACAATGAGCAGTTCTTC. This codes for CASRLSAGGYNEQFF.